Listed below are T cell receptor beta chains from one sample, sequenced in a study of T cell responses to AZD1222 COVID-19 vaccine. The method was immunoSEQ multiplex PCR; TCRdb's version includes in-frame clones alone and lacks a portion of them. The sample includes some 100,000 clones, about 86% of them seen just once. Sequenced here: peripheral blood, sampled 28 days after the second AZD1222 dose. The receptor source for this set is an adult who received the AZD1222 COVID-19 vaccine. Each CDR3 is given with its conserved first and last residue. D genes are given only for firm matches. Size values are once, few and many counts, or a class for expanded clones, and some rows have none.

.	.	TRBV11-3	TRBJ2-5	CASSLQGTQETQYF	TGTGCCAGCAGCTTACAGGGTACCCAAGAGACCCAGTACTTC
.	.	TRBV27	TRBJ2-7	CASSFSGPTYEQYF	TGTGCCAGCAGTTTTAGCGGCCCCACCTACGAGCAGTACTTC
.	once	TRBV5-4	TRBJ2-1	CASSLGRGGHPYNEQFF	TGTGCCAGCAGCTTGGGGAGGGGCGGGCACCCGTACAATGAGCAGTTCTTC
.	.	TRBV14	TRBJ2-7	CASGVLLSYEQYF	TGTGCCAGCGGGGTGCTGCTCTCCTACGAGCAGTACTTC
.	.	TRBV10-2	TRBJ2-7	CASAEPGITRSYEQYF	TGCGCCAGCGCCGAACCAGGGATAACTAGGTCCTACGAGCAGTACTTC
.	.	TRBV19	TRBJ2-7	CASSILLGYEQYF	TGTGCCAGTAGTATCCTGCTGGGGTACGAGCAGTACTTC
.	.	TRBV19	TRBJ1-6	CASSIESSYNSPLHF	TGTGCCAGTAGTATAGAGAGCTCCTATAATTCACCCCTCCACTTT
.	.	TRBV11-3	TRBJ2-5	CASSVGGLETQYF	TGTGCCAGCAGCGTAGGGGGGCTGGAGACCCAGTACTTC
.	.	TRBV2	TRBJ2-2	CASMRGPSGRTGELFF	TGTGCCAGCATGAGGGGGCCTAGCGGTCGGACCGGGGAGCTGTTTTTT
.	.	TRBV6-4	TRBJ2-1	CASSGTAYNEQFF	TGTGCCAGCAGTGGGACAGCCTACAATGAGCAGTTCTTC
.	.	TRBV7-9	TRBJ2-3	CASSPSTDTQYF	TGTGCCAGCAGCCCCAGCACAGATACGCAGTATTTT
TRBD1	few	TRBV24-1	TRBJ1-2	CATRDSVNYGYTF	TGTGCCACCCGGGACAGCGTGAACTATGGCTACACCTTC
.	.	TRBV9	TRBJ2-2	CARSAWGGAGTGELFF	TGTGCCCGCAGCGCCTGGGGGGGGGCGGGCACCGGGGAGCTGTTTTTT
.	once	TRBV11-2	TRBJ2-2	CASSLDGTPNTGELFF	TGTGCCAGCAGCTTAGACGGGACCCCAAACACCGGGGAGCTGTTTTTT
.	.	TRBV27	TRBJ1-4	CASSPMTGANEKLFF	TGTGCCAGCAGTCCGATGACAGGCGCCAATGAAAAACTGTTTTTT
.	.	TRBV4-1	TRBJ1-2	CASSQVGPADYGYTF	TGCGCCAGCAGCCAAGTGGGGCCCGCTGACTATGGCTACACCTTC
.	.	TRBV3-1/TRBV3-2	TRBJ2-3	CASSQHLALDTDTQYF	TGTGCCAGCAGCCAACATCTAGCTTTGGACACAGATACGCAGTATTTT
.	few	TRBV21-1	TRBJ1-1	CAGRGAPTAEAFF	TGTGCCGGCCGAGGGGCCCCAACGGCTGAAGCTTTCTTT
.	.	TRBV5-4	TRBJ2-5	CASSEQGGETQYF	TGTGCCAGCAGCGAACAGGGGGGGGAGACCCAGTACTTC
TRBD1	.	TRBV2	TRBJ1-4	CASSRDRGEKLFF	TGTGCCAGCAGTAGGGACAGGGGTGAAAAACTGTTTTTT
.	.	TRBV11-2	TRBJ2-7	CASSQLDEQYF	TGTGCCAGCAGCCAACTCGACGAGCAGTACTTC
TRBD1	.	TRBV9	TRBJ2-1	CASSRSTGGTNEQFF	TGTGCCAGCAGCCGCTCGACAGGGGGCACCAATGAGCAGTTCTTC
.	.	TRBV12-3/TRBV12-4	TRBJ2-1	CASSFSRDEQFF	TGTGCCAGCAGTTTCTCGAGGGATGAGCAGTTCTTC
.	.	TRBV4-1	TRBJ1-5	CASSQSSGSKGQPQHF	TGCGCCAGCAGCCAAAGCTCAGGGAGTAAGGGTCAGCCCCAGCATTTT
TRBD1	once	TRBV4-3	TRBJ2-7	CASSQQTGYEQYF	TGCGCCAGCAGCCAACAGACAGGGTACGAGCAGTACTTC
.	once	TRBV6-5	TRBJ2-1	CASLIRTGFDEQFF	TGTGCCAGTCTTATACGCACGGGGTTCGATGAGCAGTTCTTC
TRBD2	.	TRBV15	TRBJ2-3	CATTPIHGRGDTDTQYF	TGTGCCACCACCCCGATCCATGGACGGGGGGACACAGATACGCAGTATTTT
.	.	TRBV5-1	TRBJ1-6	CASSPDLEDSPLHF	TGCGCCAGCAGCCCGGACCTGGAGGATTCACCCCTCCACTTT
.	.	TRBV3-1/TRBV3-2	TRBJ2-1	CASSLGVGLVNEQFF	TGTGCCAGCAGCCTCGGGGTGGGGCTAGTGAATGAGCAGTTCTTC